This TCR beta chain was sequenced for a study of Graves' ophthalmopathy and Graves' hyperthyroidism. This clonotype was seen a few times. Amplification of TCR beta CDR3 regions used RNA transcripts. HTBI primers served in a first-round RT-PCR, which a second-round multiplex PCR followed. TCRdb fed the multiplex PCR reads into MiXCR, producing one record per CDR3 protein. The table lists 200,000 to 300,000 distinct CDR3 sequences, 45% of them singletons. Sequences were obtained from peripheral blood. This receptor was taken from an adult man with Graves' ophthalmopathy.

The CDR3 reads CASSSSGRQYEQYF. In DNA, the CDR3 is TGTGCCAGCAGTTCTAGCGGGAGGCAGTACGAGCAGTACTTC. The V gene is TRBV2, the J gene TRBJ2-7; 11 nucleotides match TRBD2. CDR1 and CDR2 (germline): SNHLY, FYNNEI. J was trimmed by 4 bases and V by 5 bases; bases with no gene match: 4. This CDR3 has 14 residues.